Following are 3 T cell receptor beta chains from one sample sequenced in a study of blood T cell repertoires in COVID-19. The protocol was immunoSEQ multiplex PCR, while the TCRdb copy is restricted to in-frame clones and leaves out a portion. Altogether roughly 250,000 clones are present, around four fifths being singletons, with the ten largest covering roughly 4.2%. The sample taken for sequencing was peripheral blood. The receptor set was obtained from a woman in her thirties or forties with active or convalescent COVID-19.

The rearrangement joins TRBV19 to TRBJ1-5; 10 bases map to TRBD1. The germline gives CDR1 LNHDA, CDR2 SQIVND (reference sequence). Trimming cost V 7 bases and J 3 bases; bases outside gene matches: 3. The CDR3 sequence is 14 residues long. CDR3 nucleotide sequence: TGTGCCAGTATGACAGGGGGCAACAATCAGCCCCAGCATTTT. Translated: CASMTGGNNQPQHF.

A single count supports this clone. The chain joins TRBV5-4 to TRBJ2-5, with TRBD1 identical over 9 bases. Looked up from germline, CDR1 is SGHNT and CDR2 is YYREEE (reference sequence). Unmatched junction bases numbered 3, after V lost 2 bases and J lost 4 bases. The CDR3 spans 14 residues. This CDR3 reads CASSFTGGRETQYF. The CDR3 bases are TGTGCCAGCAGCTTTACAGGGGGCCGAGAGACCCAGTACTTC.

This chain joins TRBV3-1 (or the pseudogene TRBV3-2) and TRBJ1-3, with TRBD1 identical over 8 bases. The germline V gene encodes CDR1 LGHDT and CDR2 YNNKEL (reference sequence). The CDR3 sequence is 15 residues long. V was clipped by 4 bases and J by 0 bases; unmatched bases: 2. The DNA of the CDR3 is TGTGCCAGCAGCCCAACAGGGGGCTCTGGAAACACCATATATTTT. Translated, it gives CASSPTGGSGNTIYF.